These 21 T cell receptor beta chains share one sample of origin, sequenced in a study of cytomegalovirus exposure and HLA in healthy donors. 13 Jbeta primers and 60 Vbeta primers were used for the PCR. TCRdb's copy holds only in-frame clones and misses some; the assay was immunoSEQ multiplex PCR. Its clone listing holds about 210,000 clones. Sequenced input: PBMCs. The receptors here all came from a woman aged 30 to 39 in good health and CMV-seropositive.

The rearrangement uses TRBV28 and TRBJ1-1; 7 bases are shared with TRBD1. CDR1 and CDR2 from the germline V gene are MDHEN and SYDVKM. Trimming cost V 3 bases and J 2 bases; bases outside gene matches: 6. The CDR3 consists of 15 residues. The CDR3 DNA sequence: TGTGCCAGCAGTTTTAGTCCAGGGGGTAACACTGAAGCTTTCTTT. Protein product: CASSFSPGGNTEAFF.

This rearrangement joins TRBV4-3 to TRBJ1-2; D possibly corresponds to TRBD1 (5 bases). Germline CDR1 is LGHNA and CDR2 is YSLEER. The V and J ends lost 0 bases and 4 bases respectively, with 9 bases between them. The CDR3 loop spans 14 amino acids. The CDR3 nucleotides are TGCGCCAGCAGCCAAGATACAGGTAGCTATGGCTACACCTTC. Translation: CASSQDTGSYGYTF.

V usage is TRBV2 and J usage is TRBJ1-4; 10 bases map to TRBD1. Germline values: CDR1 SNHLY, CDR2 FYNNEI. The CDR3 has 13 amino acids. The ends lost 7 bases at V and 6 bases at J; junction bases unmatched: 2. Here the CDR3 DNA reads TGTGCCAGCAAGGGACAGGGGTATGAAAAACTGTTTTTT. Translation gives CASKGQGYEKLFF. Variable domain in full (rest from reference TRBV2 and TRBJ1-4): EPEVTQTPSHQVTQMGQEVILRCVPISNHLYFYWYRQILGQKVEFLVSFYNNEISEKSEIFDDQFSVERPDGSNFTLKIRSTKLEDSAMYFCASKGQGYEKLFFGSGTQLSVL.

The chain joins TRBV5-1 to TRBJ2-3; 10 bases fit TRBD2. The germline gives CDR1 SGHRS, CDR2 YFSETQ. This CDR3 spans 16 amino acids. With V trimmed by 0 bases and J by 2 bases, 3 bases remained unmatched. CDR3 coding DNA: TGCGCCAGCAGCTTGGAGCGGGGGGGCGTCACAGATACGCAGTATTTT. Its translation: CASSLERGGVTDTQYF.

V usage is TRBV7-2 and J usage is TRBJ2-2; possibly TRBD2 for D (6 bases). The germline V gene encodes CDR1 SGHTA and CDR2 FQGNSA. V lost 5 bases, J lost 10 bases, and 20 bases lay in between. The CDR3 totals 15 residues. CDR3 amino acids: CASSPTSGRLEELFF. Written as DNA, the CDR3 is TGTGCCAGCAGCCCGACCTCAGGGAGGTTAGAGGAGCTGTTTTTT.

The chain joins TRBV7-6 to TRBJ1-3; TRBD1 aligns across 7 bases. Trimming removed 6 bases from V and 4 bases from J; junction bases left unmatched: 6. CDR3 length equals 14 residues. Germline loops: CDR1 SGHVS, CDR2 FNYEAQ. This CDR3 reads CASSPTGVGNTIYF. The CDR3 DNA reads TGTGCCAGCAGTCCTACAGGGGTCGGAAACACCATATATTTT.

This chain joins TRBV6-5 and TRBJ2-2; D is possibly TRBD2 (6 bases). The CDR3 extends over 13 amino acids. Trimming pared 8 bases from V and 10 bases from J, leaving 17 bases between. Per the germline V gene, CDR1 is MNHEY and CDR2 is SVGAGI. The CDR3 reads CASHLSSAAELFF. DNA for the CDR3: TGTGCCAGCCACCTTTCTAGCGCAGCGGAGCTGTTTTTT.

The chain uses TRBV27 and TRBJ1-1; the match to TRBD1 covers 10 bases. V lost 6 bases and J lost 3; bases outside the gene matches: 7. This CDR3 is built from 15 residues. Germline CDR1 MNHEY, CDR2 SMNVEV (reference sequence). CDR3 protein: CASRTGTGVDTEAFF. The DNA for the CDR3 is TGTGCCAGCAGAACCGGGACAGGGGTGGACACTGAAGCTTTCTTT.

The chain carries TRBV11-1 and TRBJ1-2; 7 nucleotides line up with TRBD1. With V trimmed by 7 bases and J by 4 bases, 9 bases remained unmatched. Germline CDR1 and CDR2: SGHAT and FQDESV (reference sequence). There are 14 residues in the CDR3. The CDR3 DNA sequence: TGTGCCAGCACCCGGACAGGCGATGGCTATGGCTACACCTTC. Residues: CASTRTGDGYGYTF.

The CDR3 bases are TGTGCCAGCAGGAAAGACCTAGCGGGGGGCCGGGAGACCCAGTACTTC. As protein: CASRKDLAGGRETQYF. V usage is TRBV2 and J usage is TRBJ2-5; 11 nucleotides line up with TRBD2. The CDR3 is 16 residues long. The germline V gene has CDR1 SNHLY and CDR2 FYNNEI. V trimming: 6 bases; J trimming: 5 bases; junction bases outside the gene matches: 11.

CDR3 sequence (DNA): TGTGCCAGCAGTTACTTTGGGAGTTCCGAGCAGTACTTC. It codes for CASSYFGSSEQYF. The chain is built from TRBV6-5 and TRBJ2-5, with D perhaps matching TRBD2 (5 bases). The closer fit of TRBJ2-7 to the DNA end suggests the J call may be wrong. CDR1 and CDR2 from the germline V gene are MNHEY and SVGAGI. The CDR3 covers 13 residues.

The chain employs TRBV5-6 and TRBJ2-5, with D possibly being TRBD2 (6 bases). The germline gives CDR1 SGHDT, CDR2 YYEEEE. The CDR3 has 14 residues. V lost 0 bases to trimming and J lost 11 bases, with 17 bases between them. CDR3 residues: CASSLGVAVSEQYF. The CDR3 nucleotides are TGTGCCAGCAGCTTGGGAGTAGCGGTTTCTGAGCAGTACTTC.

This chain links TRBV14 with TRBJ2-7; weak D call: TRBD1 (6 bases). Per the germline V gene, CDR1 is SGHDN and CDR2 is FVKESK. V was clipped by 4 bases and J by 1 base, with 14 bases between them. The CDR3 is 15 residues long. The CDR3 spells CASSPRAGVSYEQYF. For the CDR3, the DNA is TGTGCCAGCAGCCCGCGGGCAGGGGTGTCCTACGAGCAGTACTTC.

The chain has TRBV11-2 and TRBJ2-1, with D possibly being TRBD1 (6 bases). The CDR3 runs to 15 residues. Trimming removed 3 bases at V and 5 bases at J, with 14 bases between. The germline gives CDR1 SGHAT, CDR2 FQNNGV. In nucleotides, the CDR3 is TGTGCCAGCAGCTTTACAGGGACCGGGAACAATGAGCAGTTCTTC. It is translated as CASSFTGTGNNEQFF.

V usage is TRBV6-5 and J usage is TRBJ1-5; TRBD1 matches 8 bases. Germline values: CDR1 MNHEY, CDR2 SVGAGI. CDR3 length: 14 amino acids. The ends lost 4 bases at V and 4 bases at J; junction bases unmatched: 3. The DNA for the CDR3 is TGTGCCAGCAGTTCAGGGACAGGTAATCAGCCCCAGCATTTT. Translation: CASSSGTGNQPQHF.

The V gene is TRBV10-1, the J gene TRBJ2-3; 7 bases fit TRBD2. V gave up 2 bases and J gave up 4 bases; unmatched junction bases: 6. The CDR3 spans 15 residues. Germline V gene data show CDR1 as WNHNN and CDR2 as SYGVQD (reference sequence). The CDR3 region is CASSEGLAGADTQYF. The CDR3 DNA sequence: TGCGCCAGCAGTGAGGGATTAGCGGGCGCAGATACGCAGTATTTT.

The rearrangement links TRBV10-3 to TRBJ1-3; perhaps TRBD1 as D (5 bases). CDR1 ENHRY and CDR2 SYGVKD come from the germline V gene. The CDR3 sequence is 14 residues long. Trimming shortened V by 7 bases and J by 5 bases, and 15 bases separated the two germline ends. This CDR3 is CAIMDQGIRNTIYF. The CDR3 nucleotides are TGTGCCATCATGGACCAGGGTATACGAAACACCATATATTTT.

The chain combines TRBV5-1 with TRBJ1-1; 8 positions agree with TRBD1. This CDR3 has 16 residues. The V gene's germline CDR1 is SGHRS and CDR2 YFSETQ. V gave up 4 bases and J gave up 1 base; unmatched junction bases: 9. The CDR3 region is CASSPGQGLKNTEAFF. The CDR3 nucleotides are TGCGCCAGCAGCCCCGGACAGGGATTAAAGAACACTGAAGCTTTCTTT.

The chain carries TRBV7-8 and TRBJ2-5, with D possibly TRBD2 on 5 matching bases. CDR1 SGHVS and CDR2 FQNEAQ come from the germline V gene. Trimming left V 1 base short and J 5 bases short, with 11 bases between. The CDR3 is made up of 14 amino acids. This CDR3 is CASSLVGSRETQYF. DNA for the CDR3: TGTGCCAGCAGCTTAGTGGGGAGTAGGGAGACCCAGTACTTC.

This chain joins TRBV19 and TRBJ2-2, with a weak D call TRBD1 (5 bases). CDR3 length equals 17 residues. Germline assignment: CDR1 LNHDA and CDR2 SQIVND (reference sequence). V lost 1 base to trimming and J lost 4 bases, with 16 bases between them. CDR3 sequence: CASSIVWPQGATGELFF. Written as DNA, the CDR3 is TGTGCCAGTAGTATAGTTTGGCCTCAAGGGGCCACCGGGGAGCTGTTTTTT.

This chain links TRBV6-6 with TRBJ2-1; D may be TRBD2 (6 bases). Per the germline V gene, CDR1 is MNHNY and CDR2 is SVGAGI (reference sequence). The CDR3 has 14 residues. V lost 5 bases, J lost 2 bases, and 10 bases lay in between. The CDR3 is CASSAGSTYNEQFF. CDR3 DNA sequence: TGTGCCAGCAGTGCCGGGAGTACCTACAATGAGCAGTTCTTC.